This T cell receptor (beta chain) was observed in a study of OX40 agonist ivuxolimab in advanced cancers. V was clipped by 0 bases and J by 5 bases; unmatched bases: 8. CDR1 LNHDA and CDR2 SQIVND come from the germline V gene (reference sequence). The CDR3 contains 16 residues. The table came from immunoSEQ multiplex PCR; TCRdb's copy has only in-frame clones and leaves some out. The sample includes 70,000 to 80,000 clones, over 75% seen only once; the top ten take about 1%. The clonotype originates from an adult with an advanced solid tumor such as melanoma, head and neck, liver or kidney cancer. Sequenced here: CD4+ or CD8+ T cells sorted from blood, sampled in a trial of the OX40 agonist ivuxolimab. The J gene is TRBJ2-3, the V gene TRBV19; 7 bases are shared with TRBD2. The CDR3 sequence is CASSIDPGRGRDTQYF. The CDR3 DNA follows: TGTGCCAGTAGTATAGATCCTGGGCGGGGGAGAGATACGCAGTATTTT.